This T cell receptor beta chain was captured by sequencing in a study of graft-versus-host responses after intestinal transplantation. CDR1 is SGHVS, CDR2 FQNEAQ, per germline. V lost 5 bases to trimming and J lost 4 bases, with 18 bases between them. This CDR3 is built from 16 residues. To note about this clone: Its specificity is not known.

Sequencing used immunoSEQ multiplex PCR; TCRdb keeps in-frame clones, though not all of them. This sample has tens of thousands of clones, with about 94% found just once. The sequence was collected from a human donor who was the organ donor for an intestinal transplant. V usage is TRBV7-8 and J usage is TRBJ2-1; D not resolved. The specimen was unstimulated CD4+ T cells sorted from spleen or lymph node cells, collected before transplant. CDR3 nucleotides: TGTGCCAGCAGCCCCCCGGGCTCGATACGGTACAATGAGCAGTTCTTC. Amino acids: CASSPPGSIRYNEQFF.